This T cell receptor (beta chain) was recorded in a study of cytomegalovirus exposure and HLA in healthy donors. This PCR relied on a set of 60 Vbeta primers and 13 Jbeta primers. This table comes from immunoSEQ multiplex PCR, and its TCRdb copy is limited to in-frame clones, with some not included. The repertoire holds more than 85,000 clones, with roughly 15% as singletons. Losses at the gene ends were 3 bases for V and 4 bases for J; bases not matched to a gene: 12. The CDR3 covers 16 residues. Germline V lookup: CDR1 SGHDT, CDR2 YYEEEE. The V and J genes are TRBV5-6 and TRBJ2-7, with 8 bases matching TRBD1. This TCR was sampled from a female donor in good health and CMV-seronegative. The sample taken for sequencing was PBMCs. CDR3 protein: CASSYEPQGALYEQYF. The CDR3 region has the DNA TGTGCCAGCAGCTACGAACCTCAGGGGGCGCTTTACGAGCAGTACTTC.